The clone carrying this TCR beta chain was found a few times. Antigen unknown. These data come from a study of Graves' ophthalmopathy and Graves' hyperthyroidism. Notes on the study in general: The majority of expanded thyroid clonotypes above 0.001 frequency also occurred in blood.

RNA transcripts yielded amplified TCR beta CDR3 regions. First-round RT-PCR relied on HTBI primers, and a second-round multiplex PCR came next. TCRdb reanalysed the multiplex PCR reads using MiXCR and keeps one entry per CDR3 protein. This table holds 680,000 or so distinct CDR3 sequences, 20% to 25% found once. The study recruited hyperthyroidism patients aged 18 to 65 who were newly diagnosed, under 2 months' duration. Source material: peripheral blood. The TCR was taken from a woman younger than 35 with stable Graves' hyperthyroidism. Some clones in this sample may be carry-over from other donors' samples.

CDR3 protein: CASSQSATSNQPQHF. DNA for the CDR3: TGCGCCAGCAGCCAGTCAGCGACTAGCAATCAGCCCCAGCATTTT. The J gene is TRBJ1-5, the V gene TRBV4-1; D unclear. Germline CDR1 MGHRA, CDR2 YSYEKL. V lost 3 bases, J lost 0 bases, and 9 bases lay in between. There are 15 residues in the CDR3.